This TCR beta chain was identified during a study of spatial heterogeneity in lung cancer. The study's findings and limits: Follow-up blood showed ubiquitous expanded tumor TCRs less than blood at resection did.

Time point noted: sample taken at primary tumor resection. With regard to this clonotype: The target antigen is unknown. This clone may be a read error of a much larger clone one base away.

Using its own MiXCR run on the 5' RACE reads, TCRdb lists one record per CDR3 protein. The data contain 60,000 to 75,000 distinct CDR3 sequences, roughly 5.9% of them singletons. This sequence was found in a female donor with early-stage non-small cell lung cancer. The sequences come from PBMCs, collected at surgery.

CDR3 nucleotides: TGTGCCAGCAGTTACGCAGGGGAGGGTCAGCCCCAGCATTTT. Its translation is CASSYAGEGQPQHF. The chain is built from TRBV6-6 and TRBJ1-5; D is perhaps TRBD1 (6 bases). The ends were cut back, 2 bases at V and 6 bases at J, with 11 bases in the middle. There are 14 residues in the CDR3. Germline V gives CDR1 MNHNY, CDR2 SVGAGI (reference sequence).